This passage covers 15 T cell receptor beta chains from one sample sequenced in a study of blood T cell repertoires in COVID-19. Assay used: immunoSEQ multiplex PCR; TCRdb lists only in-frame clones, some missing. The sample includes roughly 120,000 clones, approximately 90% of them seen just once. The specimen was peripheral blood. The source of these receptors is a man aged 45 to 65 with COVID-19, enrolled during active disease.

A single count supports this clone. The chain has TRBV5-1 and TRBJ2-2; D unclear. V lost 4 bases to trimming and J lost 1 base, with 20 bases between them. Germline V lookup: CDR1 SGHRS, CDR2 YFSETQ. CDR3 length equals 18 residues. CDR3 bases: TGCGCCAGCAGCCCAGGCGCCTCTCAAGCCCTGAACACCGGGGAGCTGTTTTTT. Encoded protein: CASSPGASQALNTGELFF.

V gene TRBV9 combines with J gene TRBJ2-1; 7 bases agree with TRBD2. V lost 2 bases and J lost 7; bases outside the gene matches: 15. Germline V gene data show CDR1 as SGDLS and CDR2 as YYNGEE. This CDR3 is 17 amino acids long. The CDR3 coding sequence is TGTGCCAGCAGCGTTGGGGGAGGGCGGCCAGGGCAGAATGAGCAGTTCTTC. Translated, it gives CASSVGGGRPGQNEQFF.

The CDR3: CAWSVADGNTIYF. The CDR3 DNA follows: TGTGCCTGGAGTGTAGCGGACGGAAACACCATATATTTT. This chain connects TRBV30 to TRBJ1-3, with D unclear. This CDR3 spans 13 amino acids. V was clipped by 0 bases and J by 4 bases, with 7 bases between them. CDR1 and CDR2 (germline): GTSNPN, SVGIG (reference sequence).

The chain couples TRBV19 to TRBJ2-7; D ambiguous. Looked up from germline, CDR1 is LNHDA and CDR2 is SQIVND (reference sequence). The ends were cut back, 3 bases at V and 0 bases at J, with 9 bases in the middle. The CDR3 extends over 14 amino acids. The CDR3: CASSMGSHSYEQYF. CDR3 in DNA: TGTGCCAGTAGTATGGGCAGCCACTCCTACGAGCAGTACTTC.

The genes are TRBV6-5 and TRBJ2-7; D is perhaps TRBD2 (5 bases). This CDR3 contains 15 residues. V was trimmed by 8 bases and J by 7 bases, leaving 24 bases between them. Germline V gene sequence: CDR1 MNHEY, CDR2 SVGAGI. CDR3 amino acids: CASRAAATSTGEQYF. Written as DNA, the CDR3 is TGTGCCAGCCGCGCGGCGGCAACTAGTACGGGGGAGCAGTACTTC.

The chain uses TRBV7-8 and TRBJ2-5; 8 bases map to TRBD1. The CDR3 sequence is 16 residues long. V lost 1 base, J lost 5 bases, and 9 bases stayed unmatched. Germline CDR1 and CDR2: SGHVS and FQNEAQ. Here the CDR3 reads CASSLVVDRVGETQYF. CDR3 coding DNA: TGTGCCAGCAGCTTAGTAGTGGACAGGGTGGGGGAGACCCAGTACTTC.

The CDR3 loop reads CASSYGTSGSDTQYF. The CDR3 nucleotides read TGTGCCAGCAGTTACGGGACTAGCGGGAGCGATACGCAGTATTTT. This rearrangement joins TRBV6-2 or TRBV6-3 to TRBJ2-3; TRBD2 matches 14 bases. With V trimmed by 2 bases and J by 6 bases, 1 base remained unmatched. Germline V gene lookup returns CDR1 MNHEY and CDR2 SVGEGT. The CDR3 spans 15 residues.

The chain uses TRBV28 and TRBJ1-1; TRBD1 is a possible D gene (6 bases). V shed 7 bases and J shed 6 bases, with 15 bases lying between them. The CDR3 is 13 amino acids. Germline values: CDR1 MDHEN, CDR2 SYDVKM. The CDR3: CASIPQGTPEAFF. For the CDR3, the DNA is TGTGCCAGCATACCACAGGGAACCCCTGAAGCTTTCTTT.

CDR3 region: CASSAGRGYNSPLHF. The CDR3 nucleotides are TGTGCCAGCAGTGCGGGCAGGGGGTATAATTCACCCCTCCACTTT. The V gene is TRBV25-1, the J gene TRBJ1-6, with 7 bases identical to TRBD1. Germline loops: CDR1 MGHDK, CDR2 SYGVNS. The CDR3 is 15 amino acids. J gave up 4 bases and V 4 bases, and 4 bases lay outside the gene matches.

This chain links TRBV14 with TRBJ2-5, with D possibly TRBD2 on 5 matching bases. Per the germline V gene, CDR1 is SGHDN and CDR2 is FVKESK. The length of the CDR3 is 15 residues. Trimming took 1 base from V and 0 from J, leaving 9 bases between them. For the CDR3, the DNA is TGTGCCAGCAGCCAAGGACTACAGTACCAAGAGACCCAGTACTTC. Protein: CASSQGLQYQETQYF.

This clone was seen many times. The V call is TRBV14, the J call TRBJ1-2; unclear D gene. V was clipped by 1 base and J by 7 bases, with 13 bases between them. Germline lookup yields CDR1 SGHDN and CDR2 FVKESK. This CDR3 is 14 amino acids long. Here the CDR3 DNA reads TGTGCCAGCAGCCAAGGAGGCGCTTCAGTTGGCTACACCTTC. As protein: CASSQGGASVGYTF.

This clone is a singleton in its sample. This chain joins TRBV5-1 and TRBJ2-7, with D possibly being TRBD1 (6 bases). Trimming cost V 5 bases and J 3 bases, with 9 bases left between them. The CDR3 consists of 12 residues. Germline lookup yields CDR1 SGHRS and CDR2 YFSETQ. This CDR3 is CASSTGHYEQYF. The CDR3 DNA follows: TGCGCCAGCAGTACAGGGCACTACGAGCAGTACTTC.

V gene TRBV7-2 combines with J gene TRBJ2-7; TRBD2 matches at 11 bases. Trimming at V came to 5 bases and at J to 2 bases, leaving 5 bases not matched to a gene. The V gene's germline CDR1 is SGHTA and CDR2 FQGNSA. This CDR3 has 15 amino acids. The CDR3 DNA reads TGTGCCAGCAGCGCGACTAGCGGGACCCCCTACGAGCAGTACTTC. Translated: CASSATSGTPYEQYF.

The CDR3 bases are TGTGCCAGCCGGACAGGGGGTAAAGAGACCCAGTACTTC. Translated, it gives CASRTGGKETQYF. The rearrangement joins TRBV6-5 to TRBJ2-5, with 10 bases aligning to TRBD1. V gave up 8 bases and J gave up 3 bases; unmatched junction bases: 3. The CDR3 sequence is 13 residues long. Germline V gene lookup returns CDR1 MNHEY and CDR2 SVGAGI.

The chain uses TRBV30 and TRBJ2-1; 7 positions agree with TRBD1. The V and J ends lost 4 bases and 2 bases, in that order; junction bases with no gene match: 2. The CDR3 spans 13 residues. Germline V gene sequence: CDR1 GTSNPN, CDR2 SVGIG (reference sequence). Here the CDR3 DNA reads TGTGCCTGGACCGACAGGGCCTACAATGAGCAGTTCTTC. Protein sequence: CAWTDRAYNEQFF.